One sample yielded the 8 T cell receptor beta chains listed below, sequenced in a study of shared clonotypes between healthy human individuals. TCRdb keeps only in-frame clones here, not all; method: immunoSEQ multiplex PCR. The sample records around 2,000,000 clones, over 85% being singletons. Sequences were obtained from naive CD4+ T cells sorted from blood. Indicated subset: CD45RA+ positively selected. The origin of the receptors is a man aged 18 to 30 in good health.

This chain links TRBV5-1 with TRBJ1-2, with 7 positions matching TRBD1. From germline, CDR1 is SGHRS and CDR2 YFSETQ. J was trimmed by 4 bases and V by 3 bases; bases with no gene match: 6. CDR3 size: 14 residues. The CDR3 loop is CASSSPQGTYGYTF. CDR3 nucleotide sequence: TGCGCCAGCAGCTCCCCACAGGGGACCTATGGCTACACCTTC.

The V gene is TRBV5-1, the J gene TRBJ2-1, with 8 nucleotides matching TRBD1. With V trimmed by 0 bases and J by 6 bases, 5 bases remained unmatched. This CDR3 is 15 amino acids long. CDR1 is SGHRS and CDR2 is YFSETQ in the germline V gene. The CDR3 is CASSLGAGGINEQFF. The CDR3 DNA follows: TGCGCCAGCAGCTTGGGGGCAGGGGGCATCAATGAGCAGTTCTTC.

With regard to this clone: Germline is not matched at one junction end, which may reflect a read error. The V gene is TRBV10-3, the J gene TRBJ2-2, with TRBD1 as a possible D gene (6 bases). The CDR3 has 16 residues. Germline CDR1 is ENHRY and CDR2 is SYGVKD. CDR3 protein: CAISETPGAKTGELFF. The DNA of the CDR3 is TGTGCCATCAGTGAGACCCCAGGGGCGAAGACCGGGGAGCTGTTTTTT.

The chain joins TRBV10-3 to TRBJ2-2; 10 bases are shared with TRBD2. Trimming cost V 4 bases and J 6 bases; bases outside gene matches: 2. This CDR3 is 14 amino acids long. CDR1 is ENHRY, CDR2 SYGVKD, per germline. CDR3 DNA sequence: TGTGCCATCAGTGCTAGCGGGAGCGCCGGGGAGCTGTTTTTT. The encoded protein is CAISASGSAGELFF.

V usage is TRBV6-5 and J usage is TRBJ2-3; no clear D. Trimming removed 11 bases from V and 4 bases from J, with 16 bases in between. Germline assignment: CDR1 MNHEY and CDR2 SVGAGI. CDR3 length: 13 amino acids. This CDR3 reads CACQLGRADTQYF. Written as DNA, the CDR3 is TGTGCCTGCCAGTTAGGGCGCGCAGATACGCAGTATTTT.

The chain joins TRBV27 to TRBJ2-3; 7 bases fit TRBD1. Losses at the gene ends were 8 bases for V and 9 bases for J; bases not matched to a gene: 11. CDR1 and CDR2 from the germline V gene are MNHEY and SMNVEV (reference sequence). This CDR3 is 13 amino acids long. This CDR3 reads CASGRGGSGTQYF. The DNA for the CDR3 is TGTGCCAGCGGCCGAGGGGGCTCCGGGACGCAGTATTTT.

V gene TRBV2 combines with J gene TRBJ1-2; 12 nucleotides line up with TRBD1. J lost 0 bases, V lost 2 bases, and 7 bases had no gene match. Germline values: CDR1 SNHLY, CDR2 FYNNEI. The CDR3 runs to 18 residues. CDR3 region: CASSELRDRGRANYGYTF. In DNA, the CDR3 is TGTGCCAGCAGTGAATTGCGGGACAGGGGGCGGGCTAACTATGGCTACACCTTC.

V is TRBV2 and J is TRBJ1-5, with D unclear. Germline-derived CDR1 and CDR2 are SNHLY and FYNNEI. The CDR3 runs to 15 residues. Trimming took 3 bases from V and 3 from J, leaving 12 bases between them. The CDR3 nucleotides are TGTGCCAGCAGTGATACTCAGGCCTCCAATCAGCCCCAGCATTTT. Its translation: CASSDTQASNQPQHF.